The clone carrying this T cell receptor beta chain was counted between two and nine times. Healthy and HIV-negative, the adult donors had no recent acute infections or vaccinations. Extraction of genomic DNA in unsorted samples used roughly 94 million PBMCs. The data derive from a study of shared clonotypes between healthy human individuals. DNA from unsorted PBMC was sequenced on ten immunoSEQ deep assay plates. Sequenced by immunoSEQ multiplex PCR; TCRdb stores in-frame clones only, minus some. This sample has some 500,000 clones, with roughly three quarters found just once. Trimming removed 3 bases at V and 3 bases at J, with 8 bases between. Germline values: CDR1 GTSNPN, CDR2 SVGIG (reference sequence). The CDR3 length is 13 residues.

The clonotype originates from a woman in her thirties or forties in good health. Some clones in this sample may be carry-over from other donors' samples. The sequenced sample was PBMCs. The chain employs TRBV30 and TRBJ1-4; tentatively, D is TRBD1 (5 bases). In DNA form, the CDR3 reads TGTGCCTGGAGGGGACCTCCTAATGAAAAACTGTTTTTT. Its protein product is CAWRGPPNEKLFF.